The next 22 T cell receptor beta chains were all read from a single sample in a study of post-analysis software for immune sequencing data. Findings of the study overall: Five TRBV segments appeared more often in patients than in controls, and TRBV5-6, TRBV5-1 and TRBV20-1 were among these.

The antigens these receptors bind are not known. Unique molecular identifiers were present in the TCR beta cDNA libraries. TCRdb itself ran the PCR reads through MiXCR, one entry per CDR3 protein. Of under 900,000 distinct CDR3 sequences listed, around 50% are singletons. The source material was blood. These receptors originate from a girl aged 5 to 17 with multiple sclerosis.

The rearrangement links TRBV7-2 to TRBJ2-4, with D possibly TRBD1 on 6 matching bases. The DNA end is a closer match to TRBJ2-7, so the J assignment may be wrong. The CDR3 extends over 13 amino acids. CDR1 and CDR2 from the germline V gene are SGHTA and FQGNSA. DNA for the CDR3: TGTGCCAGCAGCTTCCGGACAGCCCACGAGCAGTACTTC. It is translated as CASSFRTAHEQYF.

The CDR3 DNA sequence: TGTGCCAGCAGTGATAATGGATTTGGCTACACCTTC. Amino acid sequence: CASSDNGFGYTF. The chain links TRBV6-4 to TRBJ1-2, with D unclear. Trimming left V 3 bases short and J 7 bases short, with 9 bases between. The germline V gene encodes CDR1 MRHNA and CDR2 SNTAGT. The CDR3 runs to 12 residues.

CDR3 sequence reads: CSALSPGLAGGPNEQFF. The DNA for the CDR3 is TGCAGTGCTCTCTCCCCCGGACTAGCGGGAGGGCCTAATGAGCAGTTCTTC. V and J are TRBV20-1 and TRBJ2-1; 15 nucleotides align to TRBD2. Looked up from germline, CDR1 is DFQATT and CDR2 is SNEGSKA (reference sequence). The V segment lost 5 bases and the J segment 7 bases; nucleotides outside the gene matches: 12. The CDR3 extends over 17 amino acids.

J is TRBJ2-7 and V is TRBV7-6, with D unresolved. Between the trimmed V and J ends, which lost 5 bases and 7 bases, there was a span of 15 bases. Germline CDR1 SGHVS, CDR2 FNYEAQ. The CDR3 spans 13 residues. DNA for the CDR3: TGTGCCAGCAGCCAACCTTCCTACAATGAGCAGTACTTC. Its translation is CASSQPSYNEQYF.

The rearrangement uses TRBV29-1 and TRBJ2-7; tentative D call: TRBD1 (5 bases). Looked up from germline, CDR1 is SQVTM and CDR2 is ANQGSEA. V was shortened by 5 bases and J by 6 bases, with 17 bases between the two germline ends. CDR3 length: 13 amino acids. The CDR3 DNA reads as TGCAGCGTTTGGAGCAGGGAAGGTGGCGAGCAGTACTTC. Translated: CSVWSREGGEQYF.

This clonotype occurred a few times. The chain has TRBV20-1 and TRBJ2-7, with a possible D match to TRBD1 (5 bases). The CDR3 covers 12 residues. The germline gives CDR1 DFQATT, CDR2 SNEGSKA (reference sequence). Trimming removed 6 bases from V and 2 bases from J, with 11 bases in between. CDR3 in DNA: TGCAGTGCCGCGACAGTTACCTACGAGCAGTACTTC. This gives the protein CSAATVTYEQYF.

This clonotype occurred a few times. CDR3 sequence reads: CAINFGGVSYEQYF. CDR3 coding DNA: TGTGCCATCAATTTCGGCGGTGTCTCCTACGAGCAGTACTTC. The V gene is TRBV10-3, the J gene TRBJ2-7; D not certain. CDR3 length equals 14 residues. V was cut by 7 bases and J by 0 bases, with 13 bases left in between. Germline V lookup: CDR1 ENHRY, CDR2 SYGVKD.

This clonotype was seen a few times. The V gene is TRBV12-3 or TRBV12-4, the J gene TRBJ1-2; maybe TRBD1 (5 bases). This CDR3 spans 17 amino acids. The V gene lost 5 bases and the J gene lost 4 bases, with 23 bases spanning the gap. CDR3 nucleotides: TGTGCCAGCAGTCCGGACGGGGGGGGAATGATTAGCTATGGCTACACCTTC. Translating it yields CASSPDGGGMISYGYTF.

This clonotype was seen a few times. This chain uses TRBV20-1 with TRBJ2-5, with 11 bases matching TRBD2. This CDR3 contains 14 residues. The J segment lost 5 bases and the V segment lost 6 bases, leaving 8 bases of the junction unmatched. Germline CDR1 DFQATT, CDR2 SNEGSKA (reference sequence). CDR3 bases: TGCAGTGCCCCCAGAGGGACTAGCGGCGAGACCCAGTACTTC. It yields the protein CSAPRGTSGETQYF.

The chain is built from TRBV4-1 and TRBJ2-4, with D uncertain. This CDR3 comprises 14 residues. Between the trimmed V and J ends, which lost 1 base and 8 bases, there was a span of 12 bases. Germline V lookup: CDR1 MGHRA, CDR2 YSYEKL. CDR3 in amino acids: CASSQALKADIQYF. The CDR3 DNA follows: TGCGCCAGCAGCCAAGCATTGAAAGCAGACATTCAGTACTTC.

The chain combines TRBV7-9 with TRBJ2-1; D not resolved. Germline V gives CDR1 SEHNR, CDR2 FQNEAQ (reference sequence). There are 16 residues in the CDR3. The V gene lost 2 bases and the J gene lost 0 bases, with 11 bases spanning the gap. The CDR3: CASSLKSSFSYNEQFF. In DNA form, the CDR3 reads TGTGCCAGCAGCTTAAAGAGCAGCTTCTCCTACAATGAGCAGTTCTTC.

The rearrangement links TRBV7-2 to TRBJ1-1; 7 nucleotides line up with TRBD1. V lost 5 bases and J lost 1; bases outside the gene matches: 7. Looked up from germline, CDR1 is SGHTA and CDR2 is FQGNSA. The CDR3 is 15 residues long. Here the CDR3 reads CASSGWTGSNTEAFF. CDR3 sequence (DNA): TGTGCCAGCAGCGGCTGGACAGGATCGAACACTGAAGCTTTCTTT.

This clonotype was picked up a small number of times. This chain connects TRBV2 to TRBJ2-7; 10 nucleotides align to TRBD2. CDR1 is SNHLY and CDR2 is FYNNEI in the germline V gene. J lost 5 bases, V lost 5 bases, and 9 bases had no gene match. The CDR3 is 15 amino acids. CDR3 nucleotide sequence: TGTGCCAGCAGTCTCCGCAGCGGGGGGGCTAACGAGCAGTACTTC. This codes for CASSLRSGGANEQYF.

The chain has TRBV28 and TRBJ2-7, with a possible D match to TRBD1 (5 bases). V shed 3 bases and J shed 0 bases, with 9 bases lying between them. This CDR3 has 14 amino acids. CDR1 is MDHEN, CDR2 SYDVKM, per germline. The CDR3 sequence is CASSFHRTSYEQYF. The CDR3 DNA reads as TGTGCCAGCAGTTTCCACAGGACCTCCTACGAGCAGTACTTC.

This clonotype has only a few counts. V gene TRBV7-2 combines with J gene TRBJ2-5; 7 bases line up with TRBD2. Germline V CDR1 and CDR2: SGHTA, FQGNSA. V trimming: 2 bases; J trimming: 7 bases; junction bases outside the gene matches: 19. This CDR3 comprises 18 residues. CDR3 DNA sequence: TGTGCCAGCAGCTTATGGGGCCTCAGCGGGATCAATATTGGGACCCAGTACTTC. Its translation is CASSLWGLSGINIGTQYF.

This clonotype was observed a single time. Germline is not matched at one junction end, which may reflect a read error. DNA of the CDR3: TGTGTCAGCAGCTTAGGGGGGGGTGGGCCCCAGCATTTT. This encodes CVSSLGGGGPQHF. This chain links TRBV7-9 with TRBJ1-5; weak D call: TRBD1 (6 bases). The CDR3 spans 13 residues. Germline V gene data show CDR1 as SEHNR and CDR2 as FQNEAQ (reference sequence).

This clonotype was found a few times. V is TRBV3-1 and J is TRBJ2-3; D is ambiguous. CDR1 LGHDT and CDR2 YNNKEL come from the germline V gene (reference sequence). The CDR3 runs to 15 residues. Trimming stripped 0 bases from V and 0 bases from J, with 7 bases between. DNA for the CDR3: TGTGCCAGCAGCCAAGATCCCCTCAGCACAGATACGCAGTATTTT. It yields the protein CASSQDPLSTDTQYF.

The rearrangement joins TRBV20-1 to TRBJ2-1, with D unclear. The germline CDR1 and CDR2 sequences are DFQATT and SNEGSKA (reference sequence). The V gene lost 0 bases and the J gene lost 4 bases, with 10 bases spanning the gap. The CDR3 is 14 amino acids. The CDR3 sequence: CSARDLIVYNEQFF. DNA for the CDR3: TGCAGTGCTAGAGATTTAATAGTTTACAATGAGCAGTTCTTC.

The chain uses TRBV20-1 and TRBJ1-5; TRBD1 matches at 9 bases. The CDR3 has 21 residues. Germline V gene lookup returns CDR1 DFQATT and CDR2 SNEGSKA (reference sequence). CDR3 region: CRAPIPRPGTGLSGGNQPQHF. The CDR3 coding sequence is TGCAGAGCCCCGATACCCCGACCCGGGACAGGGTTGTCCGGTGGCAATCAGCCCCAGCATTTT.

This chain connects TRBV5-1 to TRBJ1-1; D possibly corresponds to TRBD1 (6 bases). The CDR3 consists of 14 residues. The germline CDR1 and CDR2 sequences are SGHRS and YFSETQ. The V and J ends lost 5 bases and 6 bases respectively, with 17 bases between them. The CDR3 DNA sequence: TGCGCCAGCAGTATTGACAGGTTTGGATCTGAAGCTTTCTTT. As protein: CASSIDRFGSEAFF.

This chain links TRBV6-2 or TRBV6-3 with TRBJ2-7; D gene uncertain. From germline, CDR1 is MNHEY and CDR2 SVGEGT. The CDR3 has 15 amino acids. V was trimmed by 7 bases and J by 2 bases, leaving 18 bases between them. The CDR3 region is CASTILPRDPYEQYF. CDR3 bases: TGTGCCAGCACCATACTCCCCCGCGACCCCTACGAGCAGTACTTC.

This clonotype was recorded a few times. The junction departs from the called germline gene at one end, perhaps through a read error. The chain links TRBV6-6 to TRBJ2-1; 9 bases are a match to TRBD2. The germline V gene has CDR1 MNHNY and CDR2 SVGAGI (reference sequence). This CDR3 is built from 15 residues. This chain's CDR3 is CASSYVAGVYNKQFF. DNA of the CDR3: TGTGCCAGCAGTTACGTAGCGGGAGTGTACAATAAGCAGTTCTTC.